Each of the 15 T cell receptor beta chains below was sequenced from the same sample in a study of graft-versus-host responses after intestinal transplantation. For these TCRs, the target antigens are not known. TCRdb's copy holds only in-frame clones and misses some; the assay was immunoSEQ multiplex PCR. The sample lists about 85,000 clones; 80% to 85% were seen once. The sequencing here drew on unstimulated CD4+ T cells sorted from spleen or lymph node cells, taken before intestinal transplant. These receptors all come from a human donor who received an intestinal transplant.

This clone was seen a single time. The chain recombines TRBV4-2 with TRBJ2-3, with D possibly TRBD1 on 5 matching bases. Trimming stripped 0 bases from V and 9 bases from J, with 22 bases between. Germline CDR1 is LGHNA and CDR2 is YNFKEQ. This CDR3 spans 17 amino acids. The CDR3 sequence is CASSQDGFLGSPGTQYF. In DNA, the CDR3 is TGTGCCAGCAGCCAAGATGGATTTTTGGGTAGCCCAGGGACGCAGTATTTT.

The V call is TRBV2, the J call TRBJ1-1, with D unclear. Germline V CDR1 and CDR2: SNHLY, FYNNEI. V was clipped by 8 bases and J by 1 base, with 5 bases between them. This CDR3 has 11 amino acids. The CDR3 spells CASAGNTEAFF. CDR3 in DNA: TGTGCCAGCGCAGGGAACACTGAAGCTTTCTTT.

DNA of the CDR3: TGTGCCAGCCGTGAGGCACTTTCACCCCTCCACTTT. Its protein product is CASREALSPLHF. This chain joins TRBV7-8 and TRBJ1-6; D is ambiguous. The germline V and J ends were trimmed by 8 bases and 9 bases, with 11 bases remaining between them. The CDR3 length is 12 residues. Germline CDR1 is SGHVS and CDR2 is FQNEAQ.

The V call is TRBV27, the J call TRBJ2-5; 9 bases are shared with TRBD2. Losses at the gene ends were 6 bases for V and 2 bases for J; bases not matched to a gene: 7. Germline loops: CDR1 MNHEY, CDR2 SMNVEV (reference sequence). CDR3 size: 15 residues. The CDR3 bases are TGTGCCAGCAGCGAGCGGGGGGAGGTTCAAGAGACCCAGTACTTC. It specifies CASSERGEVQETQYF.

This clone was seen once. The CDR3 reads CASSPPLANTGELFF. The CDR3 DNA reads TGTGCCAGCAGTCCCCCCCTCGCGAACACCGGGGAGCTGTTTTTT. V is TRBV28 and J is TRBJ2-2, with D hard to call. V gave up 5 bases and J gave up 0 bases, with 10 bases separating them. The V gene's germline CDR1 is MDHEN and CDR2 SYDVKM. The CDR3 has 15 amino acids. Full variable domain (remainder filled in from reference TRBV28 and TRBJ2-2): DVKVTQSSRYLVKRTGEKVFLECVQDMDHENMFWYRQDPGLGLRLIYFSYDVKMKEKGDIPEGYSVSREKKERFSLILESASTNQTSMYLCASSPPLANTGELFFGEGSRLTVL.

V gene TRBV2 combines with J gene TRBJ2-6; D perhaps matches TRBD1 (5 bases). This CDR3 is built from 14 residues. V shed 9 bases and J shed 3 bases, with 12 bases lying between them. Germline lookup yields CDR1 SNHLY and CDR2 FYNNEI. CDR3: CARETENGANVLTF. The CDR3 DNA reads as TGTGCCAGGGAGACAGAGAATGGGGCCAACGTCCTGACTTTC.

The chain couples TRBV18 to TRBJ2-5; no clear D. This CDR3 has 13 amino acids. CDR1 and CDR2 from the germline V gene are KGHSH and LQKENI. The V end was cut by 0 bases, the J end by 4 bases, with 6 bases between. This CDR3 reads CASSPPPGETQYF. The CDR3 DNA reads TGTGCCAGCTCACCACCCCCCGGAGAGACCCAGTACTTC. Combining the CDR3 with reference TRBV18 and TRBJ2-5 gives the whole variable domain NAGVMQNPRHLVRRRGQEARLRCSPMKGHSHVYWYRQLPEEGLKFMVYLQKENIIDESGMPKERFSAEFPKEGPSILRIQQVVRGDSAAYFCASSPPPGETQYFGPGTRLLVL.

The chain links TRBV25-1 to TRBJ2-1; 8 nucleotides agree with TRBD1. V gave up 4 bases and J gave up 7 bases; unmatched junction bases: 15. Per the germline V gene, CDR1 is MGHDK and CDR2 is SYGVNS. CDR3 length: 17 residues. CDR3 in DNA: TGTGCCAGCAGTGGGCTCGAGGTGGCAGGGGGCAGGAATGAGCAGTTCTTC. The encoded protein is CASSGLEVAGGRNEQFF. The full variable domain, its missing parts supplied by reference TRBV25-1 and TRBJ2-1, is EADIYQTPRYLVIGTGKKITLECSQTMGHDKMYWYQQDPGMELHLIHYSYGVNSTEKGDLSSESTVSRIRTEHFPLTLESARPSHTSQYLCASSGLEVAGGRNEQFFGPGTRLTVL.

V gene TRBV28 combines with J gene TRBJ2-7; TRBD1 might be the D (6 bases). CDR1 and CDR2 (germline): MDHEN, SYDVKM. V lost 5 bases, J lost 3 bases, and 14 bases lay in between. CDR3 length equals 14 residues. Written as DNA, the CDR3 is TGTGCCAGCAGTAATAGCGACAGGTACTACGAGCAGTACTTC. It specifies CASSNSDRYYEQYF.

The J gene is TRBJ2-5, the V gene TRBV27; possibly TRBD2 for D (6 bases). The germline CDR1 and CDR2 sequences are MNHEY and SMNVEV (reference sequence). V was trimmed by 3 bases and J by 2 bases, leaving 13 bases between them. The CDR3 is made up of 15 amino acids. The CDR3 region is CASSFRETAQETQYF. The CDR3 region has the DNA TGTGCCAGCAGTTTTCGGGAGACAGCTCAAGAGACCCAGTACTTC.

This chain links TRBV5-8 with TRBJ1-5, with D unresolved. The CDR3 covers 13 residues. V was clipped by 0 bases and J by 4 bases, with 5 bases between them. Germline V lookup: CDR1 SGHTS, CDR2 YDEGEE. CDR3 sequence (DNA): TGTGCCAGCAGCTTGGCCAGGAATCAGCCCCAGCATTTT. Translated, it gives CASSLARNQPQHF.

The V gene is TRBV7-9, the J gene TRBJ2-3, with D perhaps matching TRBD1 (6 bases). From germline, CDR1 is SEHNR and CDR2 FQNEAQ (reference sequence). The CDR3 is 13 amino acids. The CDR3 nucleotides are TGTACCCTTGGGGGCGAGACAAGGGATACGCAGTATTTT. It is translated as CTLGGETRDTQYF.

This chain joins TRBV14 and TRBJ1-2; D remains unclear. This CDR3 is 14 amino acids long. Germline V gene sequence: CDR1 SGHDN, CDR2 FVKESK. V was pared by 4 bases and J by 0 bases, with 9 bases between. CDR3 in amino acids: CASSRTATNYGYTF. As DNA, the CDR3 is TGTGCCAGCAGCCGAACAGCAACTAACTATGGCTACACCTTC.

The V call is TRBV4-2, the J call TRBJ2-5; 7 nucleotides align to TRBD2. CDR3 size: 17 residues. Germline V CDR1 and CDR2: LGHNA, YNFKEQ. The J segment lost 3 bases and the V segment lost 1 base, leaving 11 bases of the junction unmatched. CDR3 protein: CASSQGSGLNLKETQYF. For the CDR3, the DNA is TGTGCCAGCAGCCAAGGGTCGGGACTAAACTTAAAAGAGACCCAGTACTTC.

This clone was observed a few times. The chain links TRBV5-1 to TRBJ2-5; D ambiguous. V was trimmed by 1 base and J by 2 bases, leaving 9 bases between them. Germline V gene lookup returns CDR1 SGHRS and CDR2 YFSETQ. The CDR3 is 14 amino acids. Written as DNA, the CDR3 is TGCGCCAGCAGCTTGTTGTCCAGTCAAGAGACCCAGTACTTC. It translates to CASSLLSSQETQYF.